This T cell receptor (beta chain) comes out of a study of blood T cell repertoires in COVID-19. About the research overall: In each case, the material was cDNA or gDNA derived from T cells, B-cell-depleted T cells, or PBMCs.

In the authors' methods: The authors estimated nucleated cell counts from reference gene primer amplification. Here immunoSEQ multiplex PCR was the method, and the copy in TCRdb shows in-frame clones only, minus some. V and J calls and clone size are given by that table; D and trimming were obtained from the DNA. The table includes 45,000 to 50,000 clones, about nine tenths detected once. Patients from Seattle were sampled longitudinally, starting during active infection. Trimming at V came to 6 bases and at J to 5 bases, leaving 12 bases not matched to a gene. The length of the CDR3 is 15 residues. Germline lookup yields CDR1 ENHRY and CDR2 SYGVKD.

V usage is TRBV10-3 and J usage is TRBJ1-2; TRBD1 agrees at 7 bases. The source is an elderly woman with COVID-19, enrolled during active disease. Sequenced input: peripheral blood. The DNA of the CDR3 is TGTGCCATCAGCACAGGGGCCCCTGGGGGGTATGGCTACACCTTC. This sequence encodes CAISTGAPGGYGYTF.